A single sample is the source of the 4 T cell receptor beta chains below, sequenced in a study of blood T cell repertoires in COVID-19. Generated by immunoSEQ multiplex PCR, the TCRdb table keeps only in-frame clones and is missing some. The table records about 290,000 clones, approximately 88% of them present only once. Sample: peripheral blood. The source is a middle-aged woman who had recovered from COVID-19.

The chain combines TRBV3-1 (or the pseudogene TRBV3-2) with TRBJ2-7; 8 bases align to TRBD2. The germline V gene has CDR1 LGHDT and CDR2 YNNKEL (reference sequence). The CDR3 is made up of 14 amino acids. V gave up 3 bases and J gave up 4 bases; unmatched junction bases: 5. CDR3 in amino acids: CASSHGGGTYEQYF. Written as DNA, the CDR3 is TGTGCCAGCAGCCATGGCGGGGGGACTTACGAGCAGTACTTC.

CDR3 loop: CASSYPLAGVEETQYF. The CDR3 DNA reads as TGTGCCAGCAGTTACCCACTAGCGGGAGTTGAAGAGACCCAGTACTTC. The J gene is TRBJ2-5, the V gene TRBV6-5, with 11 positions matching TRBD2. CDR1 and CDR2 from the germline V gene are MNHEY and SVGAGI. The CDR3 runs to 16 residues. Germline trimming cut 2 bases from V and 3 bases from J; bases unmatched to any gene: 5.

The V call is TRBV27, the J call TRBJ2-3; 10 bases match TRBD1. CDR3 size: 15 residues. Unmatched junction bases numbered 6, after V lost 5 bases and J lost 4 bases. From germline, CDR1 is MNHEY and CDR2 SMNVEV (reference sequence). CDR3 bases: TGTGCCAGCAGTGCCGGGACAGGGGCGGCAGATACGCAGTATTTT. It translates to CASSAGTGAADTQYF.

The chain combines TRBV6-5 with TRBJ1-4, with a tentative D call TRBD1 (6 bases). This CDR3 comprises 13 residues. Germline CDR1 reads MNHEY; CDR2 reads SVGAGI. Trimming cost V 11 bases and J 7 bases, with 17 bases left between them. The CDR3 here is CAGQTGGGEKLFF. The CDR3 coding sequence is TGTGCCGGCCAGACAGGAGGAGGTGAAAAACTGTTTTTT.